Presented here are 18 T cell receptor beta chains from one specimen sequenced in a study of Ad26.COV2.S vaccination and SARS-CoV-2 variants. The method was immunoSEQ multiplex PCR; TCRdb's version includes in-frame clones alone and lacks a portion of them. The sample has about 350,000 clones, approximately 90% seen once. The material sequenced was peripheral blood, taken after recovery from COVID-19. The receptor set was obtained from a human donor who had recovered from COVID-19.

This sequence joins TRBV9 and TRBJ2-7, with 7 positions matching TRBD2. V lost 0 bases, J lost 0 bases, and 3 bases stayed unmatched. The CDR3 runs to 15 residues. Germline V lookup: CDR1 SGDLS, CDR2 YYNGEE. The CDR3 coding sequence is TGTGCCAGCAGCGTAGACGGGGGGACCTCCTACGAGCAGTACTTC. This gives the protein CASSVDGGTSYEQYF.

The V gene is TRBV19, the J gene TRBJ2-5; D not resolved. CDR1 LNHDA and CDR2 SQIVND come from the germline V gene (reference sequence). The CDR3 contains 15 residues. Trimming took 3 bases from V and 5 from J, leaving 16 bases between them. CDR3: CASSIGQSSWETQYF. The CDR3, as DNA: TGTGCCAGTAGTATCGGCCAGAGTTCATGGGAGACCCAGTACTTC.

The V gene is TRBV7-9, the J gene TRBJ1-2; D unclear. The germline V and J ends were trimmed by 1 base and 0 bases, with 6 bases remaining between them. From germline, CDR1 is SEHNR and CDR2 FQNEAQ (reference sequence). CDR3 length: 14 amino acids. The CDR3 spells CASSLVGSNYGYTF. CDR3 bases: TGTGCCAGCAGCTTAGTTGGATCTAACTATGGCTACACCTTC.

This rearrangement joins TRBV29-1 to TRBJ1-1, with 9 bases lining up with TRBD1. The junction had 5 bases not matched to a gene; V was cut back by 5 bases and J by 1 base. Per germline, CDR1 SQVTM and CDR2 ANQGSEA. The CDR3 totals 14 residues. The CDR3 sequence: CSVSGTGKNTEAFF. The CDR3 nucleotides are TGCAGCGTTTCCGGGACAGGGAAGAACACTGAAGCTTTCTTT.

The rearrangement joins TRBV5-4 to TRBJ1-2; D is uncertain. This CDR3 has 16 residues. Germline lookup yields CDR1 SGHNT and CDR2 YYREEE (reference sequence). V was pared by 2 bases and J by 3 bases, with 17 bases between. The CDR3 is CASSFSLRTEDYGYTF. The CDR3 region has the DNA TGTGCCAGCAGCTTCAGTTTACGGACGGAAGACTATGGCTACACCTTC.

V usage is TRBV7-6 and J usage is TRBJ2-2; D is perhaps TRBD1 or TRBD2 (5 bases each). Per the germline V gene, CDR1 is SGHVS and CDR2 is FNYEAQ. The CDR3 loop spans 15 amino acids. Trimming pared 6 bases from V and 0 bases from J, leaving 11 bases between. CDR3 sequence reads: CASSPGPANTGELFF. CDR3 nucleotide sequence: TGTGCCAGCAGTCCGGGACCGGCGAACACCGGGGAGCTGTTTTTT. Drawing the rest from reference TRBV7-6 and TRBJ2-2, the complete variable domain is GAGVSQSPRYKVTKRGQDVALRCDPISGHVSLYWYRQALGQGPEFLTYFNYEAQQDKSGLPNDRFSAERPEGSISTLTIQRTEQRDSAMYRCASSPGPANTGELFFGEGSRLTVL.

J is TRBJ1-2 and V is TRBV19; a possible D gene is TRBD1 (6 bases). Germline-derived CDR1 and CDR2 are LNHDA and SQIVND (reference sequence). Deletions cut 7 bases from V and 8 bases from J, with 14 bases between. CDR3 length: 12 residues. The CDR3, as DNA: TGTGCCAGTACCTTCAGGGGTTCCGGCTACACCTTC. Translated: CASTFRGSGYTF. The whole variable domain, remainder taken from reference TRBV19 and TRBJ1-2, is DGGITQSPKYLFRKEGQNVTLSCEQNLNHDAMYWYRQDPGQGLRLIYYSQIVNDFQKGDIAEGYSVSREKKESFPLTVTSAQKNPTAFYLCASTFRGSGYTFGSGTRLTVV.

The V and J genes are TRBV6-5 and TRBJ2-3, with TRBD1 matching 7 bases. This CDR3 comprises 14 residues. V was pared by 5 bases and J by 0 bases, with 2 bases of the junction left unmatched. Germline V gene lookup returns CDR1 MNHEY and CDR2 SVGAGI. The DNA for the CDR3 is TGTGCCAGCAGTAGGACAGGTAGCACAGATACGCAGTATTTT. This codes for CASSRTGSTDTQYF.

The chain employs TRBV5-6 and TRBJ2-7; TRBD1 matches at 10 bases. Germline-derived CDR1 and CDR2 are SGHDT and YYEEEE. Unmatched junction bases numbered 3, after V lost 1 base and J lost 5 bases. There are 14 residues in the CDR3. CDR3 in DNA: TGTGCCAGCAGCTTGAGGGGACAGGGGAACGAGCAGTACTTC. The encoded protein is CASSLRGQGNEQYF.

As to this clone: Within the sample, other DNA sequences also encode this same CDR3. The rearrangement uses TRBV29-1 and TRBJ2-5; TRBD1 or TRBD2 may be the D gene (5 bases each). CDR3 length equals 10 residues. V lost 4 bases and J 5 bases, leaving 5 bases between the germline ends. Germline values: CDR1 SQVTM, CDR2 ANQGSEA. The CDR3 nucleotides are TGCAGCGTTGGGGGGGAGACCCAGTACTTC. It is translated as CSVGGETQYF.

The chain carries TRBV3-1 (or the pseudogene TRBV3-2) and TRBJ2-7; 10 bases map to TRBD1. This CDR3 has 14 residues. The junction had 2 bases not matched to a gene; V was cut back by 4 bases and J by 2 bases. The germline V gene encodes CDR1 LGHDT and CDR2 YNNKEL (reference sequence). The CDR3 reads CASSPGQGTYEQYF. The CDR3 DNA is TGTGCCAGCAGCCCGGGACAGGGGACCTACGAGCAGTACTTC.

In this sample, this clone turned up once. This rearrangement joins TRBV2 to TRBJ1-1; D not resolved. CDR3 length: 14 amino acids. CDR1 and CDR2 from the germline V gene are SNHLY and FYNNEI. V lost 3 bases, J lost 0 bases, and 8 bases lay in between. The chain's CDR3 is CASSDQSVNTEAFF. The CDR3 DNA reads TGTGCCAGCAGTGACCAGTCGGTGAACACTGAAGCTTTCTTT.

The V and J genes are TRBV3-1 (or the pseudogene TRBV3-2) and TRBJ2-7; 7 bases fit TRBD1. The J segment lost 7 bases and the V segment lost 1 base, leaving 10 bases of the junction unmatched. Germline loops: CDR1 LGHDT, CDR2 YNNKEL (reference sequence). The CDR3 runs to 15 residues. The CDR3 DNA is TGTGCCAGCAGCCAAGGAACCGGGACAGAAACGGAGCAGTACTTC. Protein product: CASSQGTGTETEQYF.

The DNA for the CDR3 is TGCAGCGTTGATAGTATGGGGATCGGATCGGTTGGCTACACCTTC. As protein: CSVDSMGIGSVGYTF. This chain links TRBV29-1 with TRBJ1-2, with D unresolved. This CDR3 is 15 amino acids long. Trimming left V 3 bases short and J 7 bases short, with 21 bases between. CDR1 and CDR2 (germline): SQVTM, ANQGSEA.

This CDR3 reads CASGPTGGEGKFF. DNA for the CDR3: TGTGCTAGTGGTCCTACAGGGGGAGAGGGGAAGTTCTTC. The chain recombines TRBV12-5 with TRBJ2-1, with 8 positions matching TRBD1. The CDR3 has 13 amino acids. J was trimmed by 14 bases and V by 5 bases; bases with no gene match: 11. Germline CDR1 is LGHNT and CDR2 is FRNRAP.

The chain has TRBV29-1 and TRBJ1-2; TRBD1 might be the D (5 bases). Between the trimmed V and J ends, which lost 7 bases and 4 bases, there was a span of 19 bases. Per germline, CDR1 SQVTM and CDR2 ANQGSEA. The CDR3 is made up of 14 amino acids. The CDR3 bases are TGCAGCGGAGGGGAAGTGGGAAGAGGCTATGGCTACACCTTC. Translated, it gives CSGGEVGRGYGYTF. Supplemented by reference TRBV29-1 and TRBJ1-2, the full variable domain reads SAVISQKPSRDICQRGTSLTIQCQVDSQVTMMFWYRQQPGQSLTLIATANQGSEATYESGFVIDKFPISRPNLTFSTLTVSNMSPEDSSIYLCSGGEVGRGYGYTFGSGTRLTVV.

This chain connects TRBV25-1 to TRBJ1-6; D gene unclear. Germline V gene data show CDR1 as MGHDK and CDR2 as SYGVNS. There are 13 residues in the CDR3. With 4 bases removed from V and 7 bases from J, the gap between germline ends came to 8 bases. The CDR3 here is CASSVHANSPLHF. The CDR3 nucleotides are TGTGCCAGCAGTGTTCATGCGAATTCACCCCTCCACTTT.

This chain connects TRBV29-1 to TRBJ1-2, with 7 bases aligning to TRBD1. The germline V gene encodes CDR1 SQVTM and CDR2 ANQGSEA. This CDR3 comprises 12 residues. V trimming: 5 bases; J trimming: 6 bases; junction bases outside the gene matches: 6. CDR3 in DNA: TGCAGCGTTTTGACAGGGCCTGATGGCTACACCTTC. It yields the protein CSVLTGPDGYTF.